These 14 T cell receptor beta chains originate from one sample sequenced in a study of blood T cells in healthy people across ages. The second PCR ran about 6 to 11 cycles with a sample-barcoded 5' primer and J-beta primers. Each CDR3 protein is one row after TCRdb ran MiXCR on the 5' RACE reads. The table includes hundreds of thousands of distinct CDR3 sequences, 20% to 30% detected once. Another study also made use of these data, one on T cells of mothers and their children.

Input material: blood. The source is a boy younger than 18 in good health.

A remark on this clonotype: Given the absence of the conserved phenylalanine or tryptophan at the CDR3 end, a read error is likely. This chain connects TRBV29-1 to TRBJ1-4; TRBD1 might be the D (5 bases). The germline V gene has CDR1 SQVTM and CDR2 ANQGSEA. The V end lost 7 bases, the J end lost 2 bases, and 20 bases lay between the germline ends. The CDR3 is made up of 16 amino acids. As DNA, the CDR3 is TGCAGCGCCGTGGGGGAGGTAGATCCGACTAATGAAAAACTGTTTCTT. Translating it yields CSAVGEVDPTNEKLFL.

The chain employs TRBV3-1 and TRBJ1-2, with 12 bases aligning to TRBD1. The CDR3 is 15 residues long. The ends lost 5 bases at V and 6 bases at J; junction bases unmatched: 7. Germline V lookup: CDR1 LGHDT, CDR2 YNNKEL (reference sequence). The CDR3 here is CASSWGDRGLDGYTF. As DNA, the CDR3 is TGTGCCAGCAGCTGGGGGGACAGGGGGCTCGATGGCTACACCTTC.

This clonotype turned up a few times. The chain employs TRBV4-1 and TRBJ2-3, with TRBD2 matching 12 bases. The CDR3 runs 17 residues. The V gene's germline CDR1 is MGHRA and CDR2 YSYEKL. The V segment lost 2 bases and the J segment 2 bases; nucleotides outside the gene matches: 5. The chain's CDR3 is CASSQTRLAGDTDTQYF. Written as DNA, the CDR3 is TGCGCCAGCAGCCAAACCCGACTAGCGGGGGACACAGATACGCAGTATTTT.

In its sample, this clonotype was seen a few times. The chain links TRBV9 to TRBJ2-5; D perhaps matches TRBD1 (5 bases). The V gene's germline CDR1 is SGDLS and CDR2 YYNGEE. The V and J ends lost 2 bases and 5 bases respectively, with 10 bases between them. This CDR3 contains 13 residues. The CDR3 is CASSVWPGETQYF. The CDR3 coding sequence is TGTGCCAGCAGCGTCTGGCCAGGGGAGACCCAGTACTTC.

This chain connects TRBV2 to TRBJ2-3; D unclear. The germline CDR1 and CDR2 sequences are SNHLY and FYNNEI. Trimming removed 2 bases from V and 4 bases from J, with 7 bases in between. The CDR3 extends over 13 amino acids. CDR3 loop: CASSESTPDTQYF. The DNA for the CDR3 is TGTGCCAGCAGTGAATCCACCCCAGATACGCAGTATTTT.

This clonotype was seen a few times. The J gene is TRBJ1-2, the V gene TRBV25-1; D gene uncertain. Trimming took off 6 bases at V and 2 bases at J, with 16 bases between the two ends. CDR1 MGHDK and CDR2 SYGVNS come from the germline V gene. The CDR3 length is 15 residues. This CDR3 is CASSPYQTYNYGYTF. In nucleotides, the CDR3 is TGTGCCAGCAGCCCATATCAGACCTACAACTATGGCTACACCTTC.

The genes are TRBV11-2 and TRBJ2-2, with D possibly matching TRBD1 (6 bases). The CDR3 runs to 18 residues. Germline CDR1 reads SGHAT; CDR2 reads FQNNGV. V gave up 0 bases and J gave up 0 bases, with 14 bases separating them. The CDR3 is CASSLEGAQRSNTGELFF. DNA for the CDR3: TGTGCCAGCAGCTTAGAGGGGGCACAGAGGTCGAACACCGGGGAGCTGTTTTTT. The full variable domain, rest sourced from reference TRBV11-2 and TRBJ2-2, is EAGVAQSPRYKIIEKRQSVAFWCNPISGHATLYWYQQILGQGPKLLIQFQNNGVVDDSQLPKDRFSAERLKGVDSTLKIQPAKLEDSAVYLCASSLEGAQRSNTGELFFGEGSRLTVL.

The chain uses TRBV5-1 and TRBJ2-3; D gene ambiguous. The CDR3 has 14 amino acids. V was shortened by 2 bases and J by 6 bases, with 13 bases between the two germline ends. The V gene's germline CDR1 is SGHRS and CDR2 YFSETQ. CDR3 sequence: CASSFGSLGDTQYF. The CDR3 DNA reads as TGCGCCAGCAGCTTCGGGTCCTTGGGGGATACGCAGTATTTT.

The genes are TRBV7-9 and TRBJ1-4; D may be TRBD1 (5 bases). V lost 5 bases and J 6 bases, leaving 13 bases between the germline ends. The CDR3 is made up of 14 amino acids. The germline CDR1 and CDR2 sequences are SEHNR and FQNEAQ (reference sequence). The CDR3 protein is CASSVGGFDEKLFF. The CDR3 DNA follows: TGTGCCAGCAGCGTGGGGGGTTTTGATGAAAAACTGTTTTTT.

This chain uses TRBV6-5 with TRBJ1-2; D gene uncertain. Germline CDR1 MNHEY, CDR2 SVGAGI. V lost 4 bases to trimming and J lost 6 bases, with 12 bases between them. This CDR3 comprises 13 residues. For the CDR3, the DNA is TGTGCCAGCAGTTTCGCCACAAAACATGGCTACACCTTC. Amino acids: CASSFATKHGYTF.

The chain has TRBV12-3 or TRBV12-4 and TRBJ2-4, with a tentative D call TRBD1 (5 bases). The germline V and J ends were trimmed by 3 bases and 5 bases, with 11 bases remaining between them. The CDR3 is 14 amino acids. The CDR3 sequence: CASSFALGQNIQYF. The CDR3 DNA is TGTGCCAGCAGTTTCGCCTTGGGGCAAAACATTCAGTACTTC.

The sample holds a few counts of this clonotype. The V call is TRBV6-2 or TRBV6-3, the J call TRBJ2-7; no definite D call. Germline loops: CDR1 MNHEY, CDR2 SVGEGT. This CDR3 contains 12 residues. The ends were cut back, 4 bases at V and 7 bases at J, with 11 bases in the middle. The CDR3, as DNA: TGTGCCAGCAGTTCCTGGCCCCGGGAGCAGTACTTC. The encoded protein is CASSSWPREQYF.

Comment on this clonotype: A read error may account for a junction end that differs from germline. The V gene is TRBV24-1, the J gene TRBJ2-1, with 8 bases aligning to TRBD1. The germline V gene encodes CDR1 KGHDR and CDR2 SFDVKD. CDR3 size: 15 residues. As DNA, the CDR3 is TGTGCCACCAGTGAGTCCGGGACAGGCTACGATGAGCAGTTCTTC. Protein sequence: CATSESGTGYDEQFF.

The rearrangement uses TRBV25-1 and TRBJ1-2; D gene uncertain. The CDR3 is made up of 13 amino acids. Germline V CDR1 and CDR2: MGHDK, SYGVNS. The V end lost 3 bases, the J end lost 3 bases, and 8 bases lay between the germline ends. In DNA, the CDR3 is TGTGCCAGCAGTGACCGACACTACTATGGCTACACCTTC. Translation: CASSDRHYYGYTF.